These 23 T cell receptor beta chains were all obtained from the same sample, sequenced in a study of identical twins (dated by TCRdb to about 2016). Library generation was performed with 5' RACE. Reads for this sample came from an Illumina HiSeq 2000. TCRdb reprocessed the public reads (quality trimming at Q25 with fastp, clone calling with MiXCR) and kept in-frame beta chains. One record per CDR3 amino acid sequence lists the most common genes and DNA. This sample gives approximately 350,000 distinct CDR3 sequences in total; over 9% of them show up just once. Approximately 7.9% of the sample is in the top ten clones. These sequences were also reported in another study, on yellow fever vaccine responses in identical twins.

Material for sequencing was CD8+ T cells sorted from blood. Receptor source: a woman between 18 and 29 years old in good health.

The rearrangement links TRBV29-1 to TRBJ1-1; D is unresolved. This CDR3 is 10 amino acids long. CDR1 and CDR2 from the germline V gene are SQVTM and ANQGSEA. V gave up 4 bases and J gave up 8 bases, with 8 bases separating them. CDR3 DNA: TGCAGCGTTGGGTACGGGGAAGCTTTCTTT. Translating it yields CSVGYGEAFF.

This clonotype was detected a few times. V and J are TRBV20-1 and TRBJ2-2; TRBD1 agrees at 9 bases. CDR1 is DFQATT and CDR2 is SNEGSKA in the germline V gene (reference sequence). The V and J ends lost 5 bases and 4 bases, in that order; junction bases with no gene match: 8. The CDR3 extends over 15 amino acids. The CDR3 spells CSAWDRERATGELFF. The CDR3 DNA reads TGCAGTGCTTGGGACAGGGAAAGGGCCACCGGGGAGCTGTTTTTT.

This clonotype has just a few counts. This chain uses TRBV29-1 with TRBJ2-1; TRBD2 matches at 8 bases. The CDR3 has 16 residues. Germline values: CDR1 SQVTM, CDR2 ANQGSEA. V trimming: 6 bases; J trimming: 4 bases; junction bases outside the gene matches: 14. The CDR3 bases are TGCAGCGTGGGACGGGGGGGCCGAGATTTGTACAATGAGCAGTTCTTC. This codes for CSVGRGGRDLYNEQFF.

The V and J genes are TRBV9 and TRBJ1-2, with unresolved D. The CDR3 is 13 residues long. Looked up from germline, CDR1 is SGDLS and CDR2 is YYNGEE. V dropped 0 bases and J dropped 8 bases, with 11 bases sitting between them. CDR3 DNA sequence: TGTGCCAGCAGCGTAGTCGGCGGAAGGGGCTACACCTTC. Protein product: CASSVVGGRGYTF.

The chain has TRBV12-3 or TRBV12-4 and TRBJ2-7; TRBD1 or TRBD2 may be the D gene (5 bases each). Trimming took off 6 bases at V and 2 bases at J, with 11 bases between the two ends. This CDR3 comprises 13 residues. DNA of the CDR3: TGTGCCAGCAGCCACGGGACCACCTACGAGCAGTACTTC. As protein: CASSHGTTYEQYF.

CDR3 in amino acids: CASSPKAGGADTQYF. CDR3 DNA sequence: TGTGCCAGCTCCCCCAAAGCGGGGGGGGCAGATACGCAGTATTTT. The rearrangement joins TRBV7-9 to TRBJ2-3, with 10 positions matching TRBD2. Germline V lookup: CDR1 SEHNR, CDR2 FQNEAQ (reference sequence). Germline trimming cut 8 bases from V and 4 bases from J; bases unmatched to any gene: 9. CDR3 size: 15 residues.

This clonotype was seen at least ten times. The rearrangement links TRBV12-3 or TRBV12-4 to TRBJ2-1; TRBD2 aligns across 7 bases. This CDR3 is built from 14 residues. The ends lost 10 bases at V and 0 bases at J; junction bases unmatched: 6. The CDR3 region is CAILGGSSYNEQFF. The CDR3 nucleotides read TGTGCCATCCTGGGAGGGAGCTCCTACAATGAGCAGTTCTTC.

This chain uses TRBV25-1 with TRBJ2-5, with D uncertain. Trimming stripped 3 bases from V and 2 bases from J, with 10 bases between. CDR3 length: 14 residues. Per germline, CDR1 MGHDK and CDR2 SYGVNS. The CDR3: CASSEFSAQETQYF. For the CDR3, the DNA is TGTGCCAGCAGTGAGTTTTCGGCTCAAGAGACCCAGTACTTC.

The chain joins TRBV2 to TRBJ1-1; D uncertain. The germline CDR1 and CDR2 sequences are SNHLY and FYNNEI. Trimming took off 6 bases at V and 5 bases at J, with 13 bases between the two ends. The CDR3 runs 13 residues. CDR3 amino acids: CASSPAAWTEAFF. CDR3 in DNA: TGTGCCAGCAGCCCCGCGGCGTGGACTGAAGCTTTCTTT.

This clonotype showed up just a few times. V is TRBV11-1 and J is TRBJ2-3; 16 nucleotides align to TRBD2. The CDR3 runs to 19 residues. Trimming removed 5 bases from V and 5 bases from J; junction bases left unmatched: 13. Germline CDR1 and CDR2: SGHAT and FQDESV (reference sequence). The CDR3 DNA reads TGTGCCAGCAGCCCCTCAGGGACTAGCGGGGGGGCCAGGCAAGATACGCAGTATTTT. Translating it yields CASSPSGTSGGARQDTQYF.

This clonotype showed up many times. In nucleotides, the CDR3 is TGTGCCGCCGGGGACAGTGCACAAGAGACCCAGTACTTC. Translated, it gives CAAGDSAQETQYF. V gene TRBV15 combines with J gene TRBJ2-5, with 7 bases aligning to TRBD1. V was clipped by 11 bases and J by 2 bases; unmatched bases: 8. CDR1 LNHNV and CDR2 YYDKDF come from the germline V gene (reference sequence). This CDR3 contains 13 residues.

The genes are TRBV4-1 and TRBJ2-3; 9 bases are a match to TRBD2. This CDR3 region has 17 residues. The trim removed 3 bases at V and 6 bases at J, leaving 13 bases unmatched. Germline V gives CDR1 MGHRA, CDR2 YSYEKL. The CDR3 here is CASSHSAAGGTRDTQYF. CDR3 sequence (DNA): TGCGCCAGCAGCCATAGCGCGGCGGGGGGGACTCGGGATACGCAGTATTTT.

This clonotype was counted at least ten times. The CDR3 loop is CAISWDNEETQYF. The CDR3 bases are TGTGCCATCAGTTGGGACAACGAAGAGACCCAGTACTTC. The chain combines TRBV10-3 with TRBJ2-5; D is possibly TRBD1 (6 bases). This CDR3 contains 13 residues. The germline V gene encodes CDR1 ENHRY and CDR2 SYGVKD. With 5 bases removed from V and 3 bases from J, the gap between germline ends came to 10 bases.

The gene calls are TRBV5-4 and TRBJ2-5; D remains ambiguous. The length of the CDR3 is 16 residues. V lost 3 bases and J lost 1, with 16 bases in between. The germline V gene encodes CDR1 SGHNT and CDR2 YYREEE (reference sequence). The CDR3 nucleotides are TGTGCCAGCAGCTCCGCCTCCGGCGGTTTCCAAGAGACCCAGTACTTC. The encoded protein is CASSSASGGFQETQYF. Together with reference TRBV5-4 and TRBJ2-5, the CDR3 gives the full variable domain: ETGVTQSPTHLIKTRGQQVTLRCSSQSGHNTVSWYQQALGQGPQFIFQYYREEENGRGNFPPRFSGLQFPNYSSELNVNALELDDSALYLCASSSASGGFQETQYFGPGTRLLVL.

This clonotype has a handful of counts. The V call is TRBV10-3, the J call TRBJ2-1; 7 nucleotides line up with TRBD2. Germline loops: CDR1 ENHRY, CDR2 SYGVKD. V trimming: 0 bases; J trimming: 6 bases; junction bases outside the gene matches: 14. The CDR3 contains 18 residues. Here the CDR3 reads CAISESNHPRDYLNEQFF. As DNA, the CDR3 is TGTGCCATCAGTGAGTCGAACCACCCCCGGGACTACCTCAATGAGCAGTTCTTC.

This sequence joins TRBV7-9 and TRBJ2-1; 7 nucleotides agree with TRBD2. CDR3 size: 13 residues. Trimming removed 6 bases from V and 5 bases from J; junction bases left unmatched: 4. CDR1 and CDR2 from the germline V gene are SEHNR and FQNEAQ (reference sequence). CDR3 region: CASSKGTNNEQFF. DNA for the CDR3: TGTGCCAGCAGTAAGGGGACTAACAATGAGCAGTTCTTC.

In this sample, this clonotype turned up a few times. This chain connects TRBV19 to TRBJ2-2; 7 bases are shared with TRBD1. Germline V CDR1 and CDR2: LNHDA, SQIVND (reference sequence). CDR3 length equals 14 residues. With 3 bases clipped from V and 3 bases from J, the junction kept 1 base outside the gene matches. CDR3 amino acids: CASSMTGYTGELFF. CDR3 nucleotide sequence: TGTGCCAGTAGTATGACAGGGTACACCGGGGAGCTGTTTTTT.

In its sample, this clonotype was seen a few times. The rearrangement uses TRBV2 and TRBJ2-1; D is perhaps TRBD1 (6 bases). Germline V gene lookup returns CDR1 SNHLY and CDR2 FYNNEI. This CDR3 comprises 16 residues. The V and J ends lost 3 bases and 0 bases respectively, with 12 bases between them. This chain's CDR3 is CASSDFSGHSYNEQFF. CDR3 nucleotides: TGTGCCAGCAGTGATTTTTCGGGACACTCCTACAATGAGCAGTTCTTC.

This clonotype has a handful of counts. The chain joins TRBV3-1 to TRBJ2-3, with 16 bases that match TRBD2. Germline CDR1 and CDR2: LGHDT and YNNKEL (reference sequence). The CDR3 runs to 17 residues. V lost 4 bases, J lost 2 bases, and 3 bases stayed unmatched. The CDR3 DNA reads TGTGCCAGCAGCCCGGGACTAGCGGGAGGGACCACAGATACGCAGTATTTT. Its protein product is CASSPGLAGGTTDTQYF.

A few counts support this clonotype. The CDR3 nucleotides read TGTGCCAGCAGCCGAGCCGGGACAGGATATTTCCCTTATAATTCACCCCTCCACTTT. This sequence encodes CASSRAGTGYFPYNSPLHF. The V and J genes are TRBV5-6 and TRBJ1-6; 8 bases match TRBD1. The CDR3 has 19 residues. With V trimmed by 4 bases and J by 4 bases, 16 bases remained unmatched. Germline V gene lookup returns CDR1 SGHDT and CDR2 YYEEEE.

The rearrangement uses TRBV5-1 and TRBJ2-1, with D possibly called TRBD1 or TRBD2 (6 bases each). The CDR3 loop spans 14 amino acids. Trimming left V 4 bases short and J 7 bases short, with 15 bases between. CDR1 SGHRS and CDR2 YFSETQ come from the germline V gene. CDR3 amino acids: CASSPDYRGNEQFF. CDR3 DNA sequence: TGCGCCAGCAGCCCGGACTATAGGGGGAATGAGCAGTTCTTC.

Only a few counts were recorded for this clonotype. V usage is TRBV28 and J usage is TRBJ2-6; D not certain. The CDR3 runs to 13 residues. Trimming removed 5 bases from V and 7 bases from J, with 9 bases in between. Looked up from germline, CDR1 is MDHEN and CDR2 is SYDVKM. Written as DNA, the CDR3 is TGTGCCAGCAGTATATCTGAAGCCAACGTCCTGACTTTC. Its protein is CASSISEANVLTF.

There are many counts of this clonotype. The V gene is TRBV6-1, the J gene TRBJ2-1, with TRBD1 identical over 9 bases. J lost 9 bases, V lost 6 bases, and 12 bases had no gene match. The length of the CDR3 is 15 residues. CDR1 MNHNS and CDR2 SASEGT come from the germline V gene. The CDR3 region is CASSITGTGYAEQFF. The CDR3 DNA reads as TGTGCCAGCAGCATAACCGGGACAGGGTACGCTGAGCAGTTCTTC.